This TCR beta chain was found in a study of cytomegalovirus exposure and HLA in healthy donors. Study results and caveats: In a later analysis, compared with equally common non-associated chains, HLA-associated beta chains were more expanded. While the bulk of TCR sequences proved rare, some public TCRs turned up in many donors. With later analysis, a missense DCLRE1C variant became linked to TCR beta V- and J-gene trimming. The study flagged 150 to 200 TCR beta chains as cytomegalovirus-associated.

About this clone: The antigen is undetermined.

Germline V gene data show CDR1 as SGHRS and CDR2 as YFSETQ. J was trimmed by 3 bases and V by 0 bases; bases with no gene match: 6. CDR3 length: 15 amino acids. The PCR was carried out with 60 Vbeta primers and 13 Jbeta primers. Assay: immunoSEQ multiplex PCR; the TCRdb copy retains only in-frame clones and omits some. The sample shows 95,000 to 150,000 clones, around 72% of them seen only once. The specimen sequenced was PBMCs. This clonotype originated in a woman between 45 and 60 years old in good health and CMV-seropositive. This chain uses TRBV5-1 with TRBJ2-7, with 7 bases identical to TRBD1. The CDR3 sequence: CASSLAGTAGYEQYF. CDR3 nucleotides: TGCGCCAGCAGCTTGGCGGGGACAGCAGGCTACGAGCAGTACTTC.